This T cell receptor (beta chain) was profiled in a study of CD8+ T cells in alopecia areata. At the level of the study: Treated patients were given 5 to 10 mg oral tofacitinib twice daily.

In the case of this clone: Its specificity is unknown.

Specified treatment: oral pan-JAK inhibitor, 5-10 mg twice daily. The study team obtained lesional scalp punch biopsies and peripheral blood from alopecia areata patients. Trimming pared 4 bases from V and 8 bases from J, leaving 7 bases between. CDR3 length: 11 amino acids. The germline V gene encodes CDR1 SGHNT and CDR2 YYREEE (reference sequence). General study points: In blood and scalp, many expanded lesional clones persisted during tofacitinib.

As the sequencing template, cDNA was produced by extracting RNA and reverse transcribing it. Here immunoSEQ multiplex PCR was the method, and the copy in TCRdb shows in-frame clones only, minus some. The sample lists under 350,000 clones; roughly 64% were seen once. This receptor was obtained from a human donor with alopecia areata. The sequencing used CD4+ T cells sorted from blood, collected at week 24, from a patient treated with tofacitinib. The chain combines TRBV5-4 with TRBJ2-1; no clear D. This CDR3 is CASSVEYEQFF. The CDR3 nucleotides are TGTGCCAGCAGCGTGGAGTATGAGCAGTTCTTC.